Sequencing of this T cell receptor beta chain was carried out in a study of blood T cell repertoires in COVID-19. Whole-study context: Researchers got acute and convalescent COVID-19 samples from the United States, Italy and Spain. In each case, the material was cDNA or gDNA derived from T cells, B-cell-depleted T cells, or PBMCs.

Seattle participants joined during active infection and were tracked over time. As originally analysed: The assay estimated nucleated cells by amplifying reference gene primers. Profiling relied on immunoSEQ multiplex PCR, and the TCRdb table lists in-frame clones only, not all of them. V and J calls and clone size are those listed in that table; D and trimming were worked out from the DNA. The table records almost 400,000 clones, more than 75% of them present only once. In germline, CDR1 is SGHRS, CDR2 YFSETQ. V was cut by 5 bases and J by 4 bases, with 17 bases left in between. This CDR3 contains 15 residues.

The sequenced sample consisted of peripheral blood. This receptor was identified in a woman in her sixties or seventies with COVID-19, enrolled during active disease. J is TRBJ2-3 and V is TRBV5-1, with D tentatively TRBD2 (7 bases). The CDR3 loop reads CASRLQRGGPDTQYF. In nucleotides, the CDR3 is TGCGCCAGCAGATTGCAAAGGGGGGGTCCAGATACGCAGTATTTT.